This T cell receptor (beta chain) was sequenced during a study of early T cells in non-severe SARS-CoV-2 infection. This CDR3 is 16 amino acids long. CDR1 is SGHDT and CDR2 is YYEEEE in the germline V gene. V lost 4 bases to trimming and J lost 4 bases; unmatched junction nucleotides: 7. Individual cDNA molecules were tagged with unique molecular identifiers, the study reported. TCRdb processed the 5' RACE reads anew with MiXCR; each CDR3 protein has one entry. The table includes tens of thousands of distinct CDR3 sequences, 4.5% to 7% detected once. Study-wide results and caveats: The matching step, a VDJdb search, favored anti-spike CD8 responses and missed private and CD4 specificities.

On this clonotype itself: What it recognizes is unknown.

The TCR originated in an adult who was a healthcare worker with PCR-confirmed SARS-CoV-2 infection or an uninfected control (not recorded which). The chain is built from TRBV5-6 and TRBJ2-2; TRBD2 matches 10 bases. Sequenced sample: whole blood. CDR3 sequence: CASSQPKRGGTGELFF. The CDR3 DNA reads as TGTGCCAGCAGCCAACCCAAGCGGGGGGGCACCGGGGAGCTGTTTTTT.